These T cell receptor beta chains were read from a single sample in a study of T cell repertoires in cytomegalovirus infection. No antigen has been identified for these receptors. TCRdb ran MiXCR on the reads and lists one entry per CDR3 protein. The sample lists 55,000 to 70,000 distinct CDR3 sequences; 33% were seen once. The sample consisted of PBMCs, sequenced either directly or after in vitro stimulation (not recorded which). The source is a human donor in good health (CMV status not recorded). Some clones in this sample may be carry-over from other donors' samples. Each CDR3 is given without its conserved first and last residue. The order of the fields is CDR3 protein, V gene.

CDR3aa: ASSLGRLSSYEQY
v_gene: TRBV11-2

CDR3aa: ASSGTVLTDTQY
v_gene: TRBV9

CDR3aa: ASSDLGSSYNEQF
v_gene: TRBV2

CDR3aa: ASSLVGGSFSEQY
v_gene: TRBV7-9

CDR3aa: AISDPLTSGRHNEQF
v_gene: TRBV10-3

CDR3aa: ASSLWLSNQPQH
v_gene: TRBV12-3/TRBV12-4

CDR3aa: ASSAHLGGPSYEQY
v_gene: TRBV7-6

CDR3aa: ASSVSRLNTEAF
v_gene: TRBV2

CDR3aa: ASSPLTLANTGELF
v_gene: TRBV7-8

CDR3aa: ASSLGSSGSGYEQF
v_gene: TRBV7-2

CDR3aa: ASSPLGLAGELGNEQF
v_gene: TRBV19

CDR3aa: SASLGTSWQTQY
v_gene: TRBV20-1

CDR3aa: ASSRADSIPETQY
v_gene: TRBV7-9

CDR3aa: ASGLAVRGTEVRSFRNTEAF
v_gene: TRBV12-5

CDR3aa: ASALLAGGNIQY
v_gene: TRBV7-4

CDR3aa: SARLAAGVQETQY
v_gene: TRBV20-1

CDR3aa: ASSLVSGGSYEQY
v_gene: TRBV5-6

CDR3aa: ASSSIGEQY
v_gene: TRBV7-2

CDR3aa: ASSLLGAGTGELF
v_gene: TRBV5-1

CDR3aa: ASSFGPSLVWDEQF
v_gene: TRBV27

CDR3aa: ASSFYRDRGSGEQF
v_gene: TRBV7-8

CDR3aa: ASSHREYEQY
v_gene: TRBV6-6

CDR3aa: ASSLNPGQGAETQY
v_gene: TRBV4-3

CDR3aa: ASSHRVGAGNQPQH
v_gene: TRBV12-3/TRBV12-4

CDR3aa: ASNPIVTLDSPLH
v_gene: TRBV11-2

CDR3aa: ASSSSLLAGESNEQF
v_gene: TRBV7-2

CDR3aa: ASRPTGFHDEKLF
v_gene: TRBV27

CDR3aa: ASSLAAGENQPQH
v_gene: TRBV7-8

CDR3aa: ASSDAWRGAYEQY
v_gene: TRBV2

CDR3aa: ASSRLAGDTDTQY
v_gene: TRBV6-1

CDR3aa: SAPSGGRETQY
v_gene: TRBV20-1

CDR3aa: ASSASGTGVREQY
v_gene: TRBV7-9

CDR3aa: ASSQDPRGTF
v_gene: TRBV3-1

CDR3aa: ASSLNYIYEQY
v_gene: TRBV7-2

CDR3aa: ASSQSPGQGWTEAF
v_gene: TRBV4-1

CDR3aa: ATSLDRSSGGYT
v_gene: TRBV15

CDR3aa: ASSLERVGTAKLF
v_gene: TRBV7-9